This T cell receptor beta chain was sequenced for a study of OX40 agonist ivuxolimab in advanced cancers. About this clone itself: Its antigen is not known.

General study results and limits: Some nonresponders additionally presented with little normalized T-cell clonal expansion. Both blood CD4+ and CD8+ T cells showed clonal growth by week 6 at 0.1 to 3.0 mg/kg.

Repertoires were generated with immunoSEQ multiplex PCR, while TCRdb's copy carries only in-frame clones and drops some. Here the sample spans about 45,000 clones, 88% being singletons. Sequencing was performed on CD4+ or CD8+ T cells sorted from blood, taken in a trial of the OX40 agonist ivuxolimab. This receptor was taken from an adult with an advanced solid tumor such as melanoma, head and neck, liver or kidney cancer.

Written as DNA, the CDR3 is TGCGCCAGCAGCTATCAGGCGGTCGGGAATGAGCAGTTCTTC. Protein product: CASSYQAVGNEQFF. V gene TRBV5-1 combines with J gene TRBJ2-1; D gene uncertain. The V gene lost 3 bases and the J gene lost 7 bases, with 14 bases spanning the gap. The CDR3 is made up of 14 amino acids. Germline assignment: CDR1 SGHRS and CDR2 YFSETQ.